Shown below are 19 T cell receptor beta chains from a single sample sequenced in a study of blood T cell repertoires in COVID-19. Libraries were prepared by immunoSEQ multiplex PCR; TCRdb keeps only in-frame clonotypes and omits some of them. The sample yields some 120,000 clones, about four fifths seen once. Material: peripheral blood. The receptors come from a woman aged 25 to 39 who had recovered from COVID-19.

The gene calls are TRBV5-5 and TRBJ1-6, with 7 positions matching TRBD1. CDR1 and CDR2 from the germline V gene are SGHKS and YYEKEE (reference sequence). J gave up 8 bases and V 4 bases, and 9 bases lay outside the gene matches. The CDR3 spans 15 residues. The CDR3 bases are TGTGCCAGCAGCCCCAGGCAGGGGGATCATTCACCCCTCCACTTT. Translating it yields CASSPRQGDHSPLHF.

The rearrangement uses TRBV6-1 and TRBJ2-1, with D hard to call. Trimming left V 0 bases short and J 1 base short, with 10 bases between. The CDR3 covers 16 residues. Germline CDR1 reads MNHNS; CDR2 reads SASEGT. The CDR3 region is CASSEARRVSYNEQFF. CDR3 DNA sequence: TGTGCCAGCAGTGAAGCGAGGAGAGTATCCTACAATGAGCAGTTCTTC.

J is TRBJ1-6 and V is TRBV14; D is ambiguous. CDR3 size: 17 residues. The V and J ends lost 1 base and 6 bases respectively, with 16 bases between them. The germline gives CDR1 SGHDN, CDR2 FVKESK. The CDR3 loop reads CASSQVAGTEFNSPLHF. In DNA, the CDR3 is TGTGCCAGCAGCCAAGTAGCGGGAACAGAATTTAATTCACCCCTCCACTTT. Variable domain in full (rest from reference TRBV14 and TRBJ1-6): EAGVTQFPSHSVIEKGQTVTLRCDPISGHDNLYWYRRVMGKEIKFLLHFVKESKQDESGMPNNRFLAERTGGTYSTLKVQPAELEDSGVYFCASSQVAGTEFNSPLHFGNGTRLTVT.

This clone has a single count. The chain is built from TRBV25-1 and TRBJ2-2; 8 bases agree with TRBD1. The germline V gene encodes CDR1 MGHDK and CDR2 SYGVNS. The CDR3 runs to 16 residues. The V gene end was trimmed by 10 bases and the J gene end by 3 bases; junction bases not matched to a gene: 13. The CDR3 loop is CATARPDRDDTGELFF. The CDR3 region has the DNA TGTGCCACCGCACGACCGGACAGGGATGACACCGGGGAGCTGTTTTTT. The full variable domain, rest sourced from reference TRBV25-1 and TRBJ2-2, is EADIYQTPRYLVIGTGKKITLECSQTMGHDKMYWYQQDPGMELHLIHYSYGVNSTEKGDLSSESTVSRIRTEHFPLTLESARPSHTSQYLCATARPDRDDTGELFFGEGSRLTVL.

This chain joins TRBV30 and TRBJ2-7, with D perhaps matching TRBD2 (5 bases). Trimming removed 0 bases at V and 2 bases at J, with 11 bases between. The CDR3 runs 14 residues. Germline V CDR1 and CDR2: GTSNPN, SVGIG (reference sequence). The CDR3 spells CAWSVGLFTYEQYF. The DNA of the CDR3 is TGTGCCTGGAGTGTCGGACTTTTTACCTACGAGCAGTACTTC.

The chain combines TRBV6-4 with TRBJ1-1; D unresolved. CDR1 MRHNA and CDR2 SNTAGT come from the germline V gene. V dropped 5 bases and J dropped 5 bases, with 12 bases sitting between them. The CDR3 extends over 13 amino acids. The CDR3: CASSFDGRTEAFF. CDR3 coding DNA: TGTGCCAGCAGTTTTGACGGGAGGACTGAAGCTTTCTTT.

This chain joins TRBV7-6 and TRBJ2-5; 9 bases match TRBD2. Germline CDR1 SGHVS, CDR2 FNYEAQ. The CDR3 has 17 amino acids. The ends lost 0 bases at V and 4 bases at J; junction bases unmatched: 9. CDR3 coding DNA: TGTGCCAGCAGCTTAGCACTAGCGGGCTCTGAAGGAGAGACCCAGTACTTC. Translated, it gives CASSLALAGSEGETQYF.

V and J are TRBV7-6 and TRBJ1-1, with 10 bases identical to TRBD1. The germline CDR1 and CDR2 sequences are SGHVS and FNYEAQ. There are 15 residues in the CDR3. V was clipped by 5 bases and J by 5 bases; unmatched bases: 8. The CDR3: CASSLTGGHSTEAFF. The CDR3 DNA reads as TGTGCCAGCAGCCTGACAGGGGGCCACTCAACTGAAGCTTTCTTT.

The chain has TRBV6-5 and TRBJ1-2; tentative D call: TRBD1 (5 bases). Germline V CDR1 and CDR2: MNHEY, SVGAGI. V was clipped by 2 bases and J by 8 bases, with 18 bases between them. CDR3 length: 15 residues. The CDR3 protein is CASSYAAGKPYGYTF. The CDR3 nucleotides are TGTGCCAGCAGTTACGCGGCAGGGAAACCGTACGGCTACACCTTC.

The chain has TRBV7-8 and TRBJ1-5; 9 bases map to TRBD1. V dropped 5 bases and J dropped 0; count of bases not matched to a gene: 5. Germline V CDR1 and CDR2: SGHVS, FQNEAQ. CDR3 length: 16 amino acids. CDR3 in amino acids: CASSPWTGASNQPQHF. CDR3 sequence (DNA): TGTGCCAGCAGCCCCTGGACAGGGGCTAGCAATCAGCCCCAGCATTTT.

The chain is built from TRBV5-5 and TRBJ1-6; the D gene is possibly TRBD1 (6 bases). The CDR3 has 16 amino acids. V was shortened by 4 bases and J by 7 bases, with 18 bases between the two germline ends. Per the germline V gene, CDR1 is SGHKS and CDR2 is YYEKEE (reference sequence). The CDR3, as DNA: TGTGCCAGCAGCGGGGGACATGGGGTGAGAAATTCACCCCTCCACTTT. This encodes CASSGGHGVRNSPLHF.

The chain recombines TRBV15 with TRBJ1-6; D ambiguous. CDR3 size: 15 residues. V shed 0 bases and J shed 14 bases, with 17 bases lying between them. Per the germline V gene, CDR1 is LNHNV and CDR2 is YYDKDF (reference sequence). CDR3 coding DNA: TGTGCCACCAGCAGAGATCCGGAGGCCACCTCGGCCCTCCACTTT. Protein product: CATSRDPEATSALHF.

This chain links TRBV5-4 with TRBJ1-1, with D perhaps TRBD1 (5 bases). CDR1 is SGHNT and CDR2 is YYREEE in the germline V gene (reference sequence). The CDR3 has 14 residues. The V end was cut by 2 bases, the J end by 3 bases, with 11 bases between. In DNA form, the CDR3 reads TGTGCCAGCAGCTTACGGCAGGGCGACACTGAAGCTTTCTTT. The encoded protein is CASSLRQGDTEAFF.

The J gene is TRBJ1-2, the V gene TRBV6-2 or TRBV6-3; 8 nucleotides agree with TRBD1. This CDR3 is built from 15 residues. Unmatched junction bases numbered 9, after V lost 4 bases and J lost 5 bases. Germline loops: CDR1 MNHEY, CDR2 SVGEGT. The CDR3 here is CASSSGQGNLYGYTF. In DNA form, the CDR3 reads TGTGCCAGCAGTTCTGGACAGGGTAACCTGTATGGCTACACCTTC.

CDR3 amino acids: CASQGAGETQYF. The CDR3 nucleotides read TGTGCCAGCCAGGGGGCTGGAGAGACCCAGTACTTC. The chain combines TRBV6-5 with TRBJ2-5; 8 nucleotides agree with TRBD1. The length of the CDR3 is 12 residues. The ends lost 8 bases at V and 4 bases at J; junction bases unmatched: 3. Per germline, CDR1 MNHEY and CDR2 SVGAGI.

CDR3 amino acids: CASREVGKTQYF. CDR3 DNA sequence: TGTGCCAGCAGGGAGGTGGGAAAGACCCAGTACTTC. The chain recombines TRBV28 with TRBJ2-5; possibly TRBD2 for D (5 bases). V lost 6 bases and J lost 6, with 11 bases in between. The CDR3 is made up of 12 amino acids. Germline CDR1 reads MDHEN; CDR2 reads SYDVKM.

This clone occurred once. This chain links TRBV6-5 with TRBJ1-2; TRBD1 might be the D (6 bases). CDR1 is MNHEY and CDR2 is SVGAGI in the germline V gene. V dropped 0 bases and J dropped 6 bases, with 11 bases sitting between them. The CDR3 is made up of 14 amino acids. Written as DNA, the CDR3 is TGTGCCAGCAGTTACTCGGGACAAGACGATGGCTACACCTTC. It yields the protein CASSYSGQDDGYTF.

The table lists this clone with a few counts. The chain joins TRBV19 to TRBJ1-4, with no clear D. The CDR3 runs 16 residues. Germline loops: CDR1 LNHDA, CDR2 SQIVND (reference sequence). V lost 2 bases and J 4 bases, leaving 14 bases between the germline ends. The CDR3 spells CASSIRLGRINEKLFF. CDR3 DNA sequence: TGTGCCAGTAGTATAAGGTTGGGCAGGATTAATGAAAAACTGTTTTTT.

V and J are TRBV5-1 and TRBJ1-1; unclear D gene. Trimming cost V 0 bases and J 1 base, with 13 bases left between them. The CDR3 covers 16 residues. CDR1 and CDR2 (germline): SGHRS, YFSETQ. The CDR3: CASSLAGGISNTEAFF. Here the CDR3 DNA reads TGCGCCAGCAGCTTGGCAGGCGGGATTTCGAACACTGAAGCTTTCTTT.